One and the same sample provided the 12 T cell receptor beta chains below, sequenced in a study of CD8 T cells in Susac syndrome. RNA in amounts of roughly 0.5 to 1 ug was reverse transcribed with random hexamers. TCRdb ran MiXCR on the immunoSEQ multiplex PCR reads and lists one entry per CDR3 protein. Found here are about 240,000 distinct CDR3 sequences, 95% to 97% of them singletons; the top ten hold 0.1%. The sequencing sample was made of CD4+ T cells from PBMCs. Source of these receptors: a human donor with Susac syndrome.

This clonotype occurred once. The chain employs TRBV2 and TRBJ1-2; the match to TRBD1 covers 10 bases. Per the germline V gene, CDR1 is SNHLY and CDR2 is FYNNEI. Trimming took 6 bases from V and 9 from J; bases not matched to a gene: 10. The CDR3 spans 14 residues. The CDR3 sequence: CASRETGGAKSYTF. The CDR3 nucleotides read TGTGCCAGCAGAGAGACAGGGGGCGCGAAAAGCTACACCTTC.

This chain connects TRBV7-8 to TRBJ2-1; TRBD1 might be the D (6 bases). CDR1 is SGHVS and CDR2 is FQNEAQ in the germline V gene. Trimming removed 4 bases at V and 0 bases at J, with 19 bases between. This CDR3 contains 18 residues. The CDR3 bases are TGTGCCAGCAGCTCAGAGGAACAGGGACCACCCTCCTACAATGAGCAGTTCTTC. This encodes CASSSEEQGPPSYNEQFF.

V gene TRBV21-1 combines with J gene TRBJ2-2; the D call of TRBD1 is as the table states it, not checked on the DNA. TRBV21-1 constitutes a pseudogene. CDR3 length equals 15 residues. Here the CDR3 reads CASSTRTPVARELFF. The CDR3 bases are TGTGCCAGCAGCACAAGAACGCCCGTTGCCCGGGAGCTGTTTTTT.

This chain connects TRBV20-1 to TRBJ2-1, with 7 bases that match TRBD1. V dropped 5 bases and J dropped 9; count of bases not matched to a gene: 7. Germline V gives CDR1 DFQATT, CDR2 SNEGSKA (reference sequence). The CDR3 covers 12 residues. The CDR3 nucleotides are TGCAGTGCTTCCAGGGGGACCTCTGAGCAGTTCTTC. Its protein is CSASRGTSEQFF.

The chain employs TRBV2 and TRBJ1-1; unclear D gene. The CDR3 extends over 11 amino acids. The V and J ends lost 10 bases and 1 base respectively, with 7 bases between them. The germline gives CDR1 SNHLY, CDR2 FYNNEI. CDR3 DNA sequence: TGTGCCAACCGGGAGAACACTGAAGCTTTCTTT. Its protein is CANRENTEAFF.

Here the CDR3 DNA reads TGTGCCAGTCATGGGGACAGGGGGCTAGGCTATGGCTACACCTTC. It yields the protein CASHGDRGLGYGYTF. The chain carries TRBV27 and TRBJ1-2; 12 bases are shared with TRBD1. This CDR3 region has 15 residues. V was clipped by 9 bases and J by 4 bases; unmatched bases: 9. Germline CDR1 and CDR2: MNHEY and SMNVEV (reference sequence).

CDR3 amino acids: CASSTPGQVYEQYF. The CDR3 bases are TGTGCCAGTAGTACCCCCGGACAGGTCTACGAGCAGTACTTC. The gene calls are TRBV19 and TRBJ2-7; 7 positions match TRBD1. In germline, CDR1 is LNHDA, CDR2 SQIVND (reference sequence). The junction had 6 bases not matched to a gene; V was cut back by 4 bases and J by 3 bases. The CDR3 runs to 14 residues.

The rearrangement uses TRBV28 and TRBJ1-5; 7 nucleotides agree with TRBD1. Per the germline V gene, CDR1 is MDHEN and CDR2 is SYDVKM. The CDR3 extends over 15 amino acids. V trimming: 8 bases; J trimming: 4 bases; junction bases outside the gene matches: 11. The CDR3 DNA follows: TGTGCCAGCCTCTCCCGGGACAGACTGAATCAGCCCCAGCATTTT. Translating it yields CASLSRDRLNQPQHF.

The chain joins TRBV29-1 to TRBJ2-7, with 10 bases aligning to TRBD2. CDR3 size: 14 residues. Germline CDR1 SQVTM, CDR2 ANQGSEA. With 7 bases clipped from V and 2 bases from J, the junction kept 8 bases outside the gene matches. The chain's CDR3 is CSARTSGVTYEQYF. In nucleotides, the CDR3 is TGCAGCGCACGAACTAGCGGGGTTACCTACGAGCAGTACTTC.

This chain uses TRBV7-3 with TRBJ2-7; 10 nucleotides match TRBD1. The germline CDR1 and CDR2 sequences are SGHTA and FQGTGA. The CDR3 length is 14 residues. V shed 5 bases and J 6 bases; nucleotides not matched to a gene: 7. The CDR3 sequence is CASSPGTGVGEQYF. CDR3 DNA: TGTGCCAGCAGCCCGGGGACAGGGGTTGGCGAGCAGTACTTC.

The chain combines TRBV5-1 with TRBJ2-2; either TRBD1 or TRBD2 may supply D (5 bases each). The CDR3 is 13 residues long. V lost 4 bases to trimming and J lost 5 bases, with 9 bases between them. Germline-derived CDR1 and CDR2 are SGHRS and YFSETQ. CDR3 in DNA: TGCGCCAGCAGCGGGGACGTGACCGGGGAGCTGTTTTTT. It specifies CASSGDVTGELFF.

This sequence joins TRBV9 and TRBJ2-3, with 9 bases matching TRBD2. Germline CDR1 is SGDLS and CDR2 is YYNGEE. The CDR3 runs to 14 residues. V was clipped by 4 bases and J by 7 bases; unmatched bases: 7. This CDR3 reads CASSPGTSSHTQYF. CDR3 DNA: TGTGCCAGCAGCCCCGGGACTAGCTCCCATACGCAGTATTTT.